Each of the 23 T cell receptor beta chains below was sequenced from the same sample in a study of identical twins. TCRdb reprocessed the 5' RACE reads with MiXCR, giving one entry per CDR3 protein. Counted here are 1.5 million to 2 million distinct CDR3 sequences, around 29% occurring once; the ten biggest clones make up more than 0.25%. Sequenced sample: cord blood. The source is a newborn girl in good health.

This clonotype was seen a few times. The chain has TRBV5-6 and TRBJ1-4, with TRBD1 as a possible D gene (6 bases). The CDR3 has 14 amino acids. Germline assignment: CDR1 SGHDT and CDR2 YYEEEE. With 3 bases removed from V and 5 bases from J, the gap between germline ends came to 11 bases. CDR3 nucleotide sequence: TGTGCCAGCAGCTCAACGGACAGCAATGAAAAACTGTTTTTT. As protein: CASSSTDSNEKLFF.

The J gene is TRBJ2-1, the V gene TRBV4-1; 9 nucleotides line up with TRBD2. CDR1 is MGHRA and CDR2 is YSYEKL in the germline V gene. The CDR3 is 16 residues long. V dropped 4 bases and J dropped 9; count of bases not matched to a gene: 13. The CDR3 DNA reads as TGCGCCAGCAGCCCCTCGATCCTAGCGGGAAAGCTTGAGCAGTTCTTC. It yields the protein CASSPSILAGKLEQFF.

The chain links TRBV5-1 to TRBJ2-5; tentatively, D is TRBD2 (6 bases). The CDR3 consists of 15 residues. V lost 4 bases and J lost 5, with 18 bases in between. Germline CDR1 is SGHRS and CDR2 is YFSETQ. The DNA of the CDR3 is TGCGCCAGCAGCGCAACCGGGACTCGAGAGGAGACCCAGTACTTC. This encodes CASSATGTREETQYF.

This clonotype came up once. This chain connects TRBV19 to TRBJ2-5; D might be TRBD1 or TRBD2, each matching 5 bases. With the DNA end fitting TRBJ2-7 better, the J assignment may be wrong. Germline V gene lookup returns CDR1 LNHDA and CDR2 SQIVND (reference sequence). The CDR3 runs to 14 residues. The CDR3 DNA reads TGTGCCAGTAGTCTACGGGGCTCCCCCACCGAGCAGTACTTC. It specifies CASSLRGSPTEQYF.

This clonotype was observed a few times. The V and J genes are TRBV5-1 and TRBJ2-3; TRBD2 matches 8 bases. CDR3 size: 14 residues. Germline trimming cut 0 bases from V and 4 bases from J; bases unmatched to any gene: 1. From germline, CDR1 is SGHRS and CDR2 YFSETQ. As DNA, the CDR3 is TGCGCCAGCAGCTTGGAGCGGGGGTCAGATACGCAGTATTTT. Translated, it gives CASSLERGSDTQYF.

The CDR3 loop reads CASSSLAGATGELFF. The DNA of the CDR3 is TGTGCCAGCAGCTCATTAGCGGGAGCGACCGGGGAGCTGTTTTTT. This chain joins TRBV11-2 and TRBJ2-2; 9 bases align to TRBD2. The V gene end was trimmed by 4 bases and the J gene end by 5 bases; junction bases not matched to a gene: 5. Germline V gene data show CDR1 as SGHAT and CDR2 as FQNNGV. The length of the CDR3 is 15 residues.

The chain uses TRBV20-1 and TRBJ2-1; possible D gene TRBD2, 6 bases. With 5 bases removed from V and 0 bases from J, the gap between germline ends came to 17 bases. CDR1 is DFQATT, CDR2 SNEGSKA, per germline (reference sequence). CDR3 size: 16 residues. The CDR3 DNA reads TGCAGTGCTCCTAGACCCGCGGGGAGCTCCTACAATGAGCAGTTCTTC. It specifies CSAPRPAGSSYNEQFF.

J is TRBJ2-1 and V is TRBV6-6; D is unclear. The ends were cut back, 2 bases at V and 4 bases at J, with 9 bases in the middle. The CDR3 consists of 14 residues. CDR1 and CDR2 from the germline V gene are MNHNY and SVGAGI (reference sequence). The DNA of the CDR3 is TGTGCCAGCAGTTACGCAGGTTTTTACAATGAGCAGTTCTTC. Amino acids: CASSYAGFYNEQFF.

The chain combines TRBV6-1 with TRBJ2-3, with TRBD2 as a possible D gene (6 bases). The CDR3 consists of 16 residues. Germline CDR1 MNHNS, CDR2 SASEGT. The V end was cut by 3 bases, the J end by 6 bases, with 19 bases between. As DNA, the CDR3 is TGTGCCAGCAGTGACCTATGGACTAACCCTCGGGATACGCAGTATTTT. Translating it yields CASSDLWTNPRDTQYF.

A remark on this clonotype: The junction does not match germline at one end; this may be a read error. The chain is built from TRBV10-3 and TRBJ2-7, with 7 bases that match TRBD1. There are 15 residues in the CDR3. The germline V gene encodes CDR1 ENHRY and CDR2 SYGVKD. CDR3 sequence (DNA): TGTGCCATCAGAGGGACAGCCCACCGCTACTACGGGCAGTACTTC. Translation gives CAIRGTAHRYYGQYF.

The CDR3 nucleotides are TGCAGTGCTAGAGGGCATGTGAACACTGAAGCTTTCTTT. Protein: CSARGHVNTEAFF. The chain uses TRBV20-1 and TRBJ1-1; D call uncertain. The germline V and J ends were trimmed by 1 base and 0 bases, with 6 bases remaining between them. In germline, CDR1 is DFQATT, CDR2 SNEGSKA (reference sequence). The CDR3 runs to 13 residues.

This chain joins TRBV20-1 and TRBJ2-3; D might be TRBD2 (5 bases). Germline assignment: CDR1 DFQATT and CDR2 SNEGSKA (reference sequence). This CDR3 is 14 amino acids long. V lost 3 bases to trimming and J lost 1 base, with 11 bases between them. The CDR3: CSASYLAGTDTQYF. The CDR3 DNA sequence: TGCAGTGCTAGTTACCTAGCAGGCACAGATACGCAGTATTTT.

The chain couples TRBV29-1 to TRBJ2-5; 12 bases are a match to TRBD2. The V gene end was trimmed by 3 bases and the J gene end by 13 bases; junction bases not matched to a gene: 15. In germline, CDR1 is SQVTM, CDR2 ANQGSEA. This CDR3 has 15 residues. The CDR3 loop reads CSVDLTSGSRNERYF. CDR3 coding DNA: TGCAGCGTTGACCTGACTAGCGGGAGTAGGAACGAGCGGTACTTC.

The chain carries TRBV13 and TRBJ2-3, with D hard to call. Between the trimmed V and J ends, which lost 5 bases and 1 base, there was a span of 16 bases. The CDR3 consists of 16 residues. In germline, CDR1 is PRHDT, CDR2 FYEKMQ (reference sequence). CDR3 sequence reads: CASSQKRSARTDTQYF. The DNA of the CDR3 is TGTGCCAGCAGCCAAAAGAGAAGCGCCCGCACAGATACGCAGTATTTT.

This clonotype was observed at least ten times. The rearrangement uses TRBV7-2 and TRBJ2-3; possible D gene TRBD2, 5 bases. The CDR3 runs to 16 residues. Germline V gives CDR1 SGHTA, CDR2 FQGNSA. Trimming stripped 1 base from V and 2 bases from J, with 13 bases between. CDR3 amino acids: CASSLGGRGFTDTQYF. For the CDR3, the DNA is TGTGCCAGCAGCTTAGGAGGGAGAGGATTCACAGATACGCAGTATTTT.

V gene TRBV5-8 combines with J gene TRBJ2-1; possible D gene TRBD2, 5 bases. Deletions cut 1 base from V and 4 bases from J, with 9 bases between. This CDR3 region has 14 residues. The V gene's germline CDR1 is SGHTS and CDR2 YDEGEE. The CDR3 DNA follows: TGTGCCAGCAGCTTGCCTAGCAAATACAATGAGCAGTTCTTC. As protein: CASSLPSKYNEQFF. Full variable domain (outside the CDR3, taken from reference TRBV5-8 and TRBJ2-1): EAGVTQSPTHLIKTRGQQATLRCSPISGHTSVYWYQQALGLGLQFLLWYDEGEERNRGNFPPRFSGRQFPNYSSELNVNALELEDSALYLCASSLPSKYNEQFFGPGTRLTVL.

Worth noting for this clonotype: Relative to the germline gene, one junction end is altered; a read error may explain this. V and J are TRBV4-1 and TRBJ1-6, with D unclear. The CDR3 length is 16 residues. Germline CDR1 and CDR2: MGHRA and YSYEKL. Here the CDR3 DNA reads TGCGCCAGCAGCCAAGATTTTGGACGGCTGAATTCTCCCCTCCACTTT. It encodes CASSQDFGRLNSPLHF.

The gene calls are TRBV27 and TRBJ2-3, with D uncertain. The V gene's germline CDR1 is MNHEY and CDR2 SMNVEV (reference sequence). Deletions cut 5 bases from V and 5 bases from J, with 14 bases between. The CDR3 has 14 residues. The CDR3 DNA reads as TGTGCCAGCAGTCAAGTTTGGGTCCGAGATACGCAGTATTTT. It translates to CASSQVWVRDTQYF.

The rearrangement links TRBV7-2 to TRBJ2-7; 7 bases map to TRBD2. The germline CDR1 and CDR2 sequences are SGHTA and FQGNSA. There are 16 residues in the CDR3. V shed 1 base and J 4 bases; nucleotides not matched to a gene: 10. The CDR3 here is CASSLVILADLYEQYF. As DNA, the CDR3 is TGTGCCAGCAGCTTAGTGATCCTAGCGGACTTATACGAGCAGTACTTC.

The genes are TRBV24-1 and TRBJ1-2, with D possibly TRBD1 on 6 matching bases. V lost 4 bases and J 4 bases, leaving 9 bases between the germline ends. The CDR3 length is 13 residues. Germline V gene lookup returns CDR1 KGHDR and CDR2 SFDVKD. In nucleotides, the CDR3 is TGTGCCACCAGTGAACAGGGTGGCTATGGCTACACCTTC. Protein product: CATSEQGGYGYTF.

This chain joins TRBV2 and TRBJ2-5; no definite D call. This CDR3 spans 14 amino acids. CDR1 is SNHLY and CDR2 is FYNNEI in the germline V gene. The V end was cut by 3 bases, the J end by 1 base, with 9 bases between. In nucleotides, the CDR3 is TGTGCCAGCAGTGAGAATGGGTTCCAAGAGACCCAGTACTTC. Amino acids: CASSENGFQETQYF.

This clonotype was picked up many times. The CDR3 nucleotides are TGTGCCAGCAGTTTATTGGGGCCCACAGACAATGAGCAGTTCTTC. Protein sequence: CASSLLGPTDNEQFF. The rearrangement joins TRBV27 to TRBJ2-1; tentative D call: TRBD1 (5 bases). The germline V and J ends were trimmed by 1 base and 5 bases, with 12 bases remaining between them. Per germline, CDR1 MNHEY and CDR2 SMNVEV (reference sequence). The CDR3 loop spans 15 amino acids.

A note on this clonotype: A much larger clone sits a single nucleotide away, making a read error possible. The chain is built from TRBV12-3 or TRBV12-4 and TRBJ2-7; D perhaps matches TRBD1 (6 bases). Trimming left V 5 bases short and J 0 bases short, with 17 bases between. CDR3 length equals 16 residues. The CDR3 region is CASSHSWGLRSYEQYF. As DNA, the CDR3 is TGTGCCAGCAGTCACTCTTGGGGGCTTCGCTCCTACGAGCAGTACTTC.